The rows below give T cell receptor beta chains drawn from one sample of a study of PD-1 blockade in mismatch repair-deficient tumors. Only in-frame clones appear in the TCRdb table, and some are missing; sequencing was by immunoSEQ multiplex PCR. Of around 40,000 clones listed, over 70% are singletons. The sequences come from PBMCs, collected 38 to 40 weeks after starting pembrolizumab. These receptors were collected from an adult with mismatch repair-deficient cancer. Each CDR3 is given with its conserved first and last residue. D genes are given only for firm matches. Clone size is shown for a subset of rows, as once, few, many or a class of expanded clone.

CDR3nt: TGTGCCAGCAGCGCAGGGTCCTACAATGAGCAGTTCTTC
CDR3aa: CASSAGSYNEQFF
abundance: NA
j_gene: TRBJ2-1
d_gene: NA
v_gene: TRBV11-3

CDR3nt: TGTGCCATCGACAGGGATGGAAATCAGCCCCAGCATTTT
CDR3aa: CAIDRDGNQPQHF
abundance: NA
j_gene: TRBJ1-5
d_gene: TRBD1
v_gene: TRBV10-3

CDR3nt: TGTGCCAGCAGCTCGGACAGGAACAATGAGCAGTTCTTC
CDR3aa: CASSSDRNNEQFF
abundance: NA
j_gene: TRBJ2-1
d_gene: TRBD1
v_gene: TRBV7-3

CDR3nt: TGTGCCAGCAGCCAAGGACTAGCGGGAGGGGAGCAGTACTTC
CDR3aa: CASSQGLAGGEQYF
abundance: NA
j_gene: TRBJ2-7
d_gene: TRBD2
v_gene: TRBV4-2

CDR3nt: TGCGCCAGCAGCCAAGAACCGGGGTTCCAATCACCCCTCCACTTT
CDR3aa: CASSQEPGFQSPLHF
abundance: NA
j_gene: TRBJ1-6
d_gene: NA
v_gene: TRBV4-1

CDR3nt: TGTGCCAGCAGCGTAGCAGCGGGGAGGGGGTACGAGCAGTACTTC
CDR3aa: CASSVAAGRGYEQYF
abundance: few
j_gene: TRBJ2-7
d_gene: NA
v_gene: TRBV9

CDR3nt: TGTGCCAGCACCGCCCCAGGGACAGCCTCTTTTGGCTACACCTTC
CDR3aa: CASTAPGTASFGYTF
abundance: NA
j_gene: TRBJ1-2
d_gene: TRBD1
v_gene: TRBV9

CDR3nt: TGTGCCAGCAGTTCGCAGGGTCCATACGAGCAGTACTTC
CDR3aa: CASSSQGPYEQYF
abundance: few
j_gene: TRBJ2-7
d_gene: NA
v_gene: TRBV28

CDR3nt: TGTGCCAGCAGCACCGGGAGAAGAGGCATTCAGTACTTC
CDR3aa: CASSTGRRGIQYF
abundance: NA
j_gene: TRBJ2-4
d_gene: NA
v_gene: TRBV7-3

CDR3nt: TGTGCCAGCAGCTCGTTACGACAGGGGGATCAGCCCCAGCATTTT
CDR3aa: CASSSLRQGDQPQHF
abundance: NA
j_gene: TRBJ1-5
d_gene: TRBD1
v_gene: TRBV5-6

CDR3nt: TGTGCCATCAGTGAGTCGACAGGGATAAGCGAGCAGTACTTC
CDR3aa: CAISESTGISEQYF
abundance: few
j_gene: TRBJ2-7
d_gene: TRBD1
v_gene: TRBV10-3

CDR3nt: TGTGCCAGCAGTGAAAGTGGACAGGGCCTGAACTATGGCTACACCTTC
CDR3aa: CASSESGQGLNYGYTF
abundance: NA
j_gene: TRBJ1-2
d_gene: TRBD1
v_gene: TRBV2

CDR3nt: TGTGCCAGCAGGTCCGTAGCGGGAGGGCGTAATGAGCAGTTCTTC
CDR3aa: CASRSVAGGRNEQFF
abundance: NA
j_gene: TRBJ2-1
d_gene: TRBD2
v_gene: TRBV7-3

CDR3nt: TGTGCCAGCAGTCCACTAGCGGGAGGGGGCAATGAGCAGTTCTTC
CDR3aa: CASSPLAGGGNEQFF
abundance: NA
j_gene: TRBJ2-1
d_gene: TRBD2
v_gene: TRBV6-5

CDR3nt: TGTGCCAGCAGTGAATGGGGACAGGGAACGAACACCGGGGAGCTGTTTTTT
CDR3aa: CASSEWGQGTNTGELFF
abundance: NA
j_gene: TRBJ2-2
d_gene: TRBD1
v_gene: TRBV6-1

CDR3nt: TGTGCCTGGAAGGATCGGGACAGGGGGGTGCCCCAGCATTTT
CDR3aa: CAWKDRDRGVPQHF
abundance: NA
j_gene: TRBJ1-5
d_gene: TRBD1
v_gene: TRBV30

CDR3nt: TGTGCCAGCAGCCGGGGACAGTTAAATGAAAAACTGTTTTTT
CDR3aa: CASSRGQLNEKLFF
abundance: once
j_gene: TRBJ1-4
d_gene: TRBD1
v_gene: TRBV7-9

CDR3nt: TGTGCCAGCAGCCAACGGGGGGACGGGGAGCTGTTTTTT
CDR3aa: CASSQRGDGELFF
abundance: NA
j_gene: TRBJ2-2
d_gene: TRBD2
v_gene: TRBV4-2

CDR3nt: TGCGCCAGCAGCTCACGATGGACTAGCGGGAAGGACACCGGGGAGCTGTTTTTT
CDR3aa: CASSSRWTSGKDTGELFF
abundance: NA
j_gene: TRBJ2-2
d_gene: TRBD2
v_gene: TRBV4-1

CDR3nt: TGTGCCAGCAATGGACAGGGGGCCCCGAACACCGGGGAGCTGTTTTTT
CDR3aa: CASNGQGAPNTGELFF
abundance: NA
j_gene: TRBJ2-2
d_gene: TRBD1
v_gene: TRBV2

CDR3nt: TGTGCCAGCAGCTTGTTATCGGCGGGAAGCCAAGAGACCCAGTACTTC
CDR3aa: CASSLLSAGSQETQYF
abundance: NA
j_gene: TRBJ2-5
d_gene: NA
v_gene: TRBV5-6

CDR3nt: TGTGCCAGCAGTGAAGAACAGGGCCTCTATGGCTACACCTTC
CDR3aa: CASSEEQGLYGYTF
abundance: NA
j_gene: TRBJ1-2
d_gene: NA
v_gene: TRBV2

CDR3nt: TGTGCCAGCAGTTCTACAGGGGGAGTGGGGCCCCAGCATTTT
CDR3aa: CASSSTGGVGPQHF
abundance: NA
j_gene: TRBJ1-5
d_gene: TRBD1
v_gene: TRBV27

CDR3nt: TGTGCCAGCAGCAAAGTTTCATGTTCTCAGCCCCAGCATTTT
CDR3aa: CASSKVSCSQPQHF
abundance: NA
j_gene: TRBJ1-5
d_gene: NA
v_gene: TRBV21-1

CDR3nt: TGCGCCAGCAGCCCGTCGGGAAACACCATATATTTT
CDR3aa: CASSPSGNTIYF
abundance: NA
j_gene: TRBJ1-3
d_gene: NA
v_gene: TRBV4-1

CDR3nt: TGTGCCAGCAGTGAAGCGGACAGGGGCACCGGGGAGCTGTTTTTT
CDR3aa: CASSEADRGTGELFF
abundance: few
j_gene: TRBJ2-2
d_gene: TRBD1
v_gene: TRBV6-1

CDR3nt: TGTGCCAGCAAGACTAGCGGGATGCCGAACACCGGGGAGCTGTTTTTT
CDR3aa: CASKTSGMPNTGELFF
abundance: NA
j_gene: TRBJ2-2
d_gene: TRBD2
v_gene: TRBV28

CDR3nt: TGTGCCAGCAGATATCAGGGGGCGCGTGACTATGGCTACACCTTC
CDR3aa: CASRYQGARDYGYTF
abundance: once
j_gene: TRBJ1-2
d_gene: TRBD1
v_gene: TRBV28